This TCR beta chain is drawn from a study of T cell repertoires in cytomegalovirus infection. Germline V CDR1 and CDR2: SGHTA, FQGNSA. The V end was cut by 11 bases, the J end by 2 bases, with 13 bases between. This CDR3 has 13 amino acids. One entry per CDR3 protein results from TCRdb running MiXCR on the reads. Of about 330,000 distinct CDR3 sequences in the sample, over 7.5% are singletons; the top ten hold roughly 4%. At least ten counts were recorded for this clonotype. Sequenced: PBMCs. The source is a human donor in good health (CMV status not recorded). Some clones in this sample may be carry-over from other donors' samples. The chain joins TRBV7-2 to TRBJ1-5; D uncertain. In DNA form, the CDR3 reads TGTGCCTCGTCGAGGTCGGGCAATCAGCCCCAGCATTTT. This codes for CASSRSGNQPQHF.